Given below is one TCR beta chain in context. This sample stems from a study of cytotoxic CD8 clonotypes in ibrutinib-treated CLL. Background on the study: Specimens for response were gathered following a median about a year of therapy, spanning 6 to 36.

The junction had 9 bases not matched to a gene; V was cut back by 6 bases and J by 1 base. Germline-derived CDR1 and CDR2 are ENHRY and SYGVKD. The CDR3 length is 16 residues. Produced via immunoSEQ multiplex PCR; TCRdb's table is partial and in-frame only. The table records about 150,000 clones, about 75% of them present only once. Sequenced material: PBMCs, taken after 24 months of ibrutinib treatment. This receptor was obtained from a human donor with chronic lymphocytic leukemia. The genes are TRBV10-3 and TRBJ2-5; 9 bases match TRBD2. The CDR3 nucleotides read TGTGCCATCAGCCCTGGGGCGGGGGGGCCCCAAGAGACCCAGTACTTC. Protein sequence: CAISPGAGGPQETQYF.